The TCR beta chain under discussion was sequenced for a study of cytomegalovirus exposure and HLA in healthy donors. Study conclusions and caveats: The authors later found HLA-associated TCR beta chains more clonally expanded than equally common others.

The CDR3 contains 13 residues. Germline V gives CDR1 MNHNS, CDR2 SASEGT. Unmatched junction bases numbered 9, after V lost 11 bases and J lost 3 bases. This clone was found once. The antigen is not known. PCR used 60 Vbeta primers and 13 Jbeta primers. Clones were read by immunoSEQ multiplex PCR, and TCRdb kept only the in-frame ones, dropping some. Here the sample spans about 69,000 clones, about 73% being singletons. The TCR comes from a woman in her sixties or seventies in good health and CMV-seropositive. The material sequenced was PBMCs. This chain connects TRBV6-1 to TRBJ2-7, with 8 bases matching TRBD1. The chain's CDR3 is CAGARDRNYEQYF. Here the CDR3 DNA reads TGTGCCGGGGCTCGGGACAGGAACTACGAGCAGTACTTC.